This TCR beta chain derives from a study of cytomegalovirus exposure and HLA in healthy donors. Looked up from germline, CDR1 is MGHRA and CDR2 is YSYEKL. The CDR3 extends over 18 amino acids. V was cut by 0 bases and J by 2 bases, with 17 bases left in between. Remarks on this clone: Its antigen is unknown.

Points from the study as a whole: The authors listed 150 to 200 TCR beta chains as cytomegalovirus-associated.

Here immunoSEQ multiplex PCR was the method, and the copy in TCRdb shows in-frame clones only, minus some. The sample includes tens of thousands of clones, about 85% of them seen just once. The genes are TRBV4-1 and TRBJ2-1; D call uncertain. The TCR sequence derives from a man in his late teens or twenties in good health and CMV-seropositive. Input material: PBMCs. CDR3 sequence: CASSQDPYMPYPYNEQFF. The CDR3 region has the DNA TGCGCCAGCAGCCAAGACCCTTATATGCCCTATCCCTACAATGAGCAGTTCTTC.